This T cell receptor beta chain was captured by sequencing in a study of blood T cell repertoires in COVID-19. The wider study: The United States, Italy and Spain supplied acute and convalescent COVID-19 samples.

TCRdb's copy holds only in-frame clones and misses some; the assay was immunoSEQ multiplex PCR. The sample has fewer than 300,000 clones, around 83% seen once. Germline CDR1 and CDR2: MDHEN and SYDVKM. V was pared by 6 bases and J by 1 base, with 9 bases between. The CDR3 is made up of 13 amino acids. This receptor was obtained from a man older than 75 with acute or convalescent COVID-19. V is TRBV28 and J is TRBJ1-1; D gene uncertain. Sequenced: peripheral blood. The CDR3 nucleotides are TGTGCCAGCAGGGAACGGAGGAACACTGAAGCTTTCTTT. Translating it yields CASRERRNTEAFF.